This paragraph reports one T cell receptor beta chain. During active infection, Seattle patients enrolled and were then monitored through disease. Authors' processing steps: Estimation of nucleated cell counts relied on the amplification of reference gene primers. The data were produced by immunoSEQ multiplex PCR, yet TCRdb's version contains in-frame clones alone and is incomplete. The V and J calls and clone size were taken over from that table, and D and trimming were inferred from the DNA. The sample yields roughly 290,000 clones, approximately 85% seen once. The sample comes from a study of blood T cell repertoires in COVID-19. The overall study: Some COVID-19 samples were acute and others convalescent; all came from the United States, Italy and Spain. Sources were T cells, B-cell-depleted T cells, or PBMCs; the material itself was cDNA or gDNA.

V was cut by 5 bases and J by 7 bases, with 17 bases left in between. CDR1 is SEHNR, CDR2 FQNEAQ, per germline (reference sequence). The CDR3 contains 14 residues. Material: peripheral blood. The genes are TRBV7-9 and TRBJ1-2; D not resolved. The TCR originated in a human donor with COVID-19, enrolled during active disease. The donor label of this sample is uncertain. The CDR3 DNA follows: TGTGCCAGCAGCCCCTTGGGCACGTCGGTTGGCTACACCTTC. It encodes CASSPLGTSVGYTF.